Below, one T cell receptor (beta chain) is given with its context. This record belongs to a study of blood T cell repertoires in COVID-19. Study in general: Samples representing acute and convalescent COVID-19 were sourced from the United States, Italy and Spain. PBMCs, B-cell-depleted T cells, or T cells were the source of the cDNA or gDNA that made up the material.

The CDR3 is 15 residues long. V was clipped by 0 bases and J by 6 bases; unmatched bases: 6. The germline V gene encodes CDR1 SGHRS and CDR2 YFSETQ. In the original workflow: Nucleated cell counts were estimated from reference gene primer amplification. Method: immunoSEQ multiplex PCR; TCRdb's copy keeps in-frame clones and lacks some. From that table come the V and J calls and clone size; the DNA was used to work out D and trimming. The table lists approximately 350,000 clones, around nine tenths of them singletons. The chain couples TRBV5-1 to TRBJ1-2; 9 bases align to TRBD1. The source material was peripheral blood. This receptor was obtained from a young woman who had recovered from COVID-19. CDR3 residues: CASSLGQQGANGYTF. The CDR3 DNA sequence: TGCGCCAGCAGCTTGGGCCAACAGGGGGCTAATGGCTACACCTTC.